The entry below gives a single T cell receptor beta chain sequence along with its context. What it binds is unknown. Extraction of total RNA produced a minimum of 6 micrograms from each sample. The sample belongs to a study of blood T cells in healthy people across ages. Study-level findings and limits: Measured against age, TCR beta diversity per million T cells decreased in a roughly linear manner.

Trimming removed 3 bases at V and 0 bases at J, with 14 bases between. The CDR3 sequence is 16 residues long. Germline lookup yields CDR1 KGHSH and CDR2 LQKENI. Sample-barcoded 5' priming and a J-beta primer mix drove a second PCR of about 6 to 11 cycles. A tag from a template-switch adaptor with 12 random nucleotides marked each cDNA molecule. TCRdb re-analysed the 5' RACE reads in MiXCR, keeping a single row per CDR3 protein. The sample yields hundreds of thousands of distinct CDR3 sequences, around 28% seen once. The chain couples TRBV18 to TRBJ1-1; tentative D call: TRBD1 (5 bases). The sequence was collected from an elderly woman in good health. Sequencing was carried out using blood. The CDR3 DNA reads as TGTGCCAGCTCACCCCGGGACTCCTGGGTGAACACTGAAGCTTTCTTT. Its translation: CASSPRDSWVNTEAFF.